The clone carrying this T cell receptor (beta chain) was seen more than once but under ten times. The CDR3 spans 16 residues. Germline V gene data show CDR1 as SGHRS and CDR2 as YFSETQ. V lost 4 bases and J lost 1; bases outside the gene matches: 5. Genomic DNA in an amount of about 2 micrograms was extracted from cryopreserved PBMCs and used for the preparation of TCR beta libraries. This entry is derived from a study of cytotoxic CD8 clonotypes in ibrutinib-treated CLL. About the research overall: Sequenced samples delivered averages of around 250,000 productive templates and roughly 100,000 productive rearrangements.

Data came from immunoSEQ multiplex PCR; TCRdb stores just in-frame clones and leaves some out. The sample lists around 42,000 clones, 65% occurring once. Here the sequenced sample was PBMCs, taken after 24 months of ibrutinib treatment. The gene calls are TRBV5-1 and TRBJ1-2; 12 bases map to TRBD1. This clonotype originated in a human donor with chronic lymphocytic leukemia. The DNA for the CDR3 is TGCGCCAGCAGCCCGGGACAGGGGGCCATTAACTATGGCTACACCTTC. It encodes CASSPGQGAINYGYTF.